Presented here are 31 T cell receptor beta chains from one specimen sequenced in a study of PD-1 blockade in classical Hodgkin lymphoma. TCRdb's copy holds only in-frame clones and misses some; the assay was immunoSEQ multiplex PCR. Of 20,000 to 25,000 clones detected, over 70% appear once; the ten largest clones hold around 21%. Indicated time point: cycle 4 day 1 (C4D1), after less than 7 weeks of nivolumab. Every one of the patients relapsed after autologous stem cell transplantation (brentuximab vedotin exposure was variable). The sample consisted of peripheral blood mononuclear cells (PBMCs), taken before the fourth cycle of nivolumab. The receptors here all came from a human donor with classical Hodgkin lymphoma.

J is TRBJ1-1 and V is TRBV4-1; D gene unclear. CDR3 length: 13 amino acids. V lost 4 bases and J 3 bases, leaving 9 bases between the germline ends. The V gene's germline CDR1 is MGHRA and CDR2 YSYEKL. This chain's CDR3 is CASSLTRDTEAFF. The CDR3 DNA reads TGCGCCAGCAGCCTTACCCGGGACACTGAAGCTTTCTTT.

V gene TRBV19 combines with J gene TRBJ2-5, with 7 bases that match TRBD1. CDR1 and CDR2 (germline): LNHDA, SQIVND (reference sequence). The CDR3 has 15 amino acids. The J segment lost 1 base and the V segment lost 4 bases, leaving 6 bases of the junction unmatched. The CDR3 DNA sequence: TGTGCCAGTAGTACCGACAGGGAAACCCAAGAGACCCAGTACTTC. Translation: CASSTDRETQETQYF.

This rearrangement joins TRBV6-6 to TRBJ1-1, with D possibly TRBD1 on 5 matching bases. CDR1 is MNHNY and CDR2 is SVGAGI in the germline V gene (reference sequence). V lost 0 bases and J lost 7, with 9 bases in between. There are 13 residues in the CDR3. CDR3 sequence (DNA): TGTGCCAGCAGTTACTCAGGGGACCTTGAAGCTTTCTTT. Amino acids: CASSYSGDLEAFF.

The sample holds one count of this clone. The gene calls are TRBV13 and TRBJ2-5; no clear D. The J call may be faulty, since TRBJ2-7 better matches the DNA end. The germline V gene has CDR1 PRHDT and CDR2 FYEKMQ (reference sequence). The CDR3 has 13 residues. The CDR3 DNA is TGTGCCAGCAGCTCTCGGCTCTCCTACGAGCAGTACTTC. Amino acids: CASSSRLSYEQYF.

CDR3 in DNA: TGTGCCATCAGACAGGGACAGGGGCAAGATACGCAGTATTTT. It translates to CAIRQGQGQDTQYF. The rearrangement uses TRBV10-3 and TRBJ2-3; 10 bases fit TRBD1. The CDR3 loop spans 14 amino acids. The germline V gene has CDR1 ENHRY and CDR2 SYGVKD. Trimming removed 6 bases from V and 5 bases from J; junction bases left unmatched: 5.

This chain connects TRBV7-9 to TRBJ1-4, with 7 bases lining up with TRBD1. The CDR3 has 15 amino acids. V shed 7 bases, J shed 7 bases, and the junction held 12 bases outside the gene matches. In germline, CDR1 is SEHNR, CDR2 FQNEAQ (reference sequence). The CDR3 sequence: CASTPTGTAGEKLFF. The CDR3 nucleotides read TGTGCCAGCACCCCAACCGGGACAGCGGGTGAAAAACTGTTTTTT.

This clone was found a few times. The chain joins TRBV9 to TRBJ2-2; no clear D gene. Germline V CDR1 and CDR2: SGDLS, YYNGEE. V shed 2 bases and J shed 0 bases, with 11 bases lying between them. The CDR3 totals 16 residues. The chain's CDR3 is CASSVFGTANTGELFF. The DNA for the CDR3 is TGTGCCAGCAGCGTCTTCGGCACAGCGAACACCGGGGAGCTGTTTTTT.

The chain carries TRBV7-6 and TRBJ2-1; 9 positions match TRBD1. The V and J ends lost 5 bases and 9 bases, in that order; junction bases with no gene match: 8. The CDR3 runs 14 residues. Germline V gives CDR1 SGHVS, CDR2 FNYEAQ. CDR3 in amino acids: CASSPTGGPIEQFF. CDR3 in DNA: TGTGCCAGCAGCCCAACAGGGGGCCCCATTGAGCAGTTCTTC.

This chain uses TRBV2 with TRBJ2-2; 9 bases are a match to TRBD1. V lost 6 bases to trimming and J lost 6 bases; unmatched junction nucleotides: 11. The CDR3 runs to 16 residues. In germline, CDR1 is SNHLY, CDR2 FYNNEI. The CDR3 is CASRQGTGKGAGELFF. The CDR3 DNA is TGTGCCAGCAGGCAAGGGACAGGGAAGGGCGCCGGGGAGCTGTTTTTT.

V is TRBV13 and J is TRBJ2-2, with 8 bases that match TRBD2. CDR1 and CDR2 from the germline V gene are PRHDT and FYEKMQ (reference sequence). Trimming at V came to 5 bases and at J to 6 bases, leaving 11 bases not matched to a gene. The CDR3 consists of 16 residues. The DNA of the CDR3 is TGTGCCAGCAGCCCCAGAGCGGGAGTTATTTCCGGGGAGCTGTTTTTT. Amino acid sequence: CASSPRAGVISGELFF.

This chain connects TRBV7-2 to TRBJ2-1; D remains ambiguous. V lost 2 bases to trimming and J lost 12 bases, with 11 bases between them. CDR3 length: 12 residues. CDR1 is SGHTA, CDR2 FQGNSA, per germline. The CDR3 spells CASSLILTGQFF. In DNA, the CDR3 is TGTGCCAGCAGCTTAATACTGACCGGGCAGTTCTTC.

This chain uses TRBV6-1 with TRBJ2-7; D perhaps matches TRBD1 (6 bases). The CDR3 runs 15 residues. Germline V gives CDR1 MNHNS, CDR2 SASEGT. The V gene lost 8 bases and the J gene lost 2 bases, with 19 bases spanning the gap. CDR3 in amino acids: CASEPGSGTPYEQYF. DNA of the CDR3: TGTGCCAGCGAACCTGGTTCCGGGACACCCTACGAGCAGTACTTC.

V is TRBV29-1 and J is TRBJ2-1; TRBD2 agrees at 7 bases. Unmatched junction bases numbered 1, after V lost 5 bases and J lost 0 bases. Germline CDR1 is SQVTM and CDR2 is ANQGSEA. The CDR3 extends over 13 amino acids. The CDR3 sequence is CSVRGSSYNEQFF. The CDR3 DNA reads TGCAGCGTTCGCGGGAGCTCCTACAATGAGCAGTTCTTC.

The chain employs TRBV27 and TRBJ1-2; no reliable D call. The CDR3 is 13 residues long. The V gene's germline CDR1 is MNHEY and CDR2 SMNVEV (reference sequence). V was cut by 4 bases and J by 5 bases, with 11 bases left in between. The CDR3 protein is CASSYGRLYGYTF. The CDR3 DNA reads TGTGCCAGCAGTTATGGGCGTCTGTATGGCTACACCTTC.

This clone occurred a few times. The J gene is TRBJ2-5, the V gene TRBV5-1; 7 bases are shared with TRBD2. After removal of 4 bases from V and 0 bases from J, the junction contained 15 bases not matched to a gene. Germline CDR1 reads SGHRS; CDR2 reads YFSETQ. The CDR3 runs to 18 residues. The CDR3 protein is CASSPSVVLAAYQETQYF. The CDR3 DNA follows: TGCGCCAGCAGCCCCTCGGTGGTGCTAGCGGCCTACCAAGAGACCCAGTACTTC.

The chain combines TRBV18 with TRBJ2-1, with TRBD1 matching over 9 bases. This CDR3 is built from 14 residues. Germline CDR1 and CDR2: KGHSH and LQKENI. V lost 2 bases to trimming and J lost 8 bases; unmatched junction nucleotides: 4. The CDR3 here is CASSPGQGIDEQFF. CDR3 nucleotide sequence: TGTGCCAGCTCACCAGGACAGGGGATCGATGAGCAGTTCTTC.

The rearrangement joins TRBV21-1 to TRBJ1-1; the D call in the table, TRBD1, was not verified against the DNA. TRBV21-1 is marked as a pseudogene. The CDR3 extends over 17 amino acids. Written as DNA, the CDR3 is TGTGCCAGCAGGAGGCTATGGACAGTCGTAATGAACACTGAAGCTTTCTTT. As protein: CASRRLWTVVMNTEAFF.

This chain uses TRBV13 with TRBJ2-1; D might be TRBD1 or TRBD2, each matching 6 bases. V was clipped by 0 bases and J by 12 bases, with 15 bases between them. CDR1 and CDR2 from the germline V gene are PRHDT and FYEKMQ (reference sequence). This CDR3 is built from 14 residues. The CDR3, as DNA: TGTGCCAGCAGCTTAGGCCGAGGGGGGCGTCGGCAGTTCTTC. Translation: CASSLGRGGRRQFF.

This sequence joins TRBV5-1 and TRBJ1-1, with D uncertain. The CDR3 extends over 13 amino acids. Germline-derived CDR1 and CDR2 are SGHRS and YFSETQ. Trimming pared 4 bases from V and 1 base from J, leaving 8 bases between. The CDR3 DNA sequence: TGCGCCAGCAGCCAGACCGCGAACACTGAAGCTTTCTTT. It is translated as CASSQTANTEAFF.

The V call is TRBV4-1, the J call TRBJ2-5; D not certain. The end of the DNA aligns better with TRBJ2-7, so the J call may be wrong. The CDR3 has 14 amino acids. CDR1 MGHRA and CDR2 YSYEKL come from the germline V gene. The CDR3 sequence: CASSQDSMPYEQYF. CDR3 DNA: TGCGCCAGCAGCCAAGATTCAATGCCCTACGAGCAGTACTTC.

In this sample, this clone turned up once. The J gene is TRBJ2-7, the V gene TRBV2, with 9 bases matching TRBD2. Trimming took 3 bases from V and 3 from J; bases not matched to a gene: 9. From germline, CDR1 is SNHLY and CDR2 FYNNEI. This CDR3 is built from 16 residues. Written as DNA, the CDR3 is TGTGCCAGCAGTGATGCTAGCGGGAATCCGTTCTACGAGCAGTACTTC. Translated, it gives CASSDASGNPFYEQYF.

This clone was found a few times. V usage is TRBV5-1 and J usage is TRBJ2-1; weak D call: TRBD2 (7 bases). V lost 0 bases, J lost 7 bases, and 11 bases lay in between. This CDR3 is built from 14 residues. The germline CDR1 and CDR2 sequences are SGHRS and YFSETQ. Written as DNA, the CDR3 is TGCGCCAGCAGCTTGGTTGAGGGGGGGAATGAGCAGTTCTTC. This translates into CASSLVEGGNEQFF.

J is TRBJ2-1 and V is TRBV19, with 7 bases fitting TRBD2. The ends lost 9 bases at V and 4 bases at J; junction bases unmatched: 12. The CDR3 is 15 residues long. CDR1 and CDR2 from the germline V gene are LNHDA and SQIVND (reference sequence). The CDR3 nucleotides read TGTGCCAGCGCCCGGTGGGGGGAGGGGTACAATGAGCAGTTCTTC. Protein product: CASARWGEGYNEQFF.

The CDR3 loop is CASLGSGTDTQYF. CDR3 nucleotides: TGCGCCAGCCTGGGTTCCGGTACAGATACGCAGTATTTT. The chain employs TRBV5-1 and TRBJ2-3, with D hard to call. This CDR3 comprises 13 residues. Trimming left V 7 bases short and J 3 bases short, with 12 bases between. CDR1 and CDR2 from the germline V gene are SGHRS and YFSETQ.

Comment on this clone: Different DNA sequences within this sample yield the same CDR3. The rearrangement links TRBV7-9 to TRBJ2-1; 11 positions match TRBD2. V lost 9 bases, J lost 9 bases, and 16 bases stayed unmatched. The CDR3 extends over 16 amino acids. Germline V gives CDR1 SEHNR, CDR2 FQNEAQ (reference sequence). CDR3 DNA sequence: TGTGCCAGTAGCCCCCGAGGGTCTAGCGGGAGGATTGAGCAGTTCTTC. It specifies CASSPRGSSGRIEQFF.

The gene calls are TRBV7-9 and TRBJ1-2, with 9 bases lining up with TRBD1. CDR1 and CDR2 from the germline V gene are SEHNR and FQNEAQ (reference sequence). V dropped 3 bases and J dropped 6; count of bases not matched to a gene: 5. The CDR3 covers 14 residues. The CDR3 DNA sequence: TGTGCCAGCAGCTTTGACAGGGGGTACCATGGCTACACCTTC. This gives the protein CASSFDRGYHGYTF. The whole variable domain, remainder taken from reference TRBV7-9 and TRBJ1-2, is DTGVSQNPRHKITKRGQNVTFRCDPISEHNRLYWYRQTLGQGPEFLTYFQNEAQLEKSRLLSDRFSAERPKGSFSTLEIQRTEQGDSAMYLCASSFDRGYHGYTFGSGTRLTVV.

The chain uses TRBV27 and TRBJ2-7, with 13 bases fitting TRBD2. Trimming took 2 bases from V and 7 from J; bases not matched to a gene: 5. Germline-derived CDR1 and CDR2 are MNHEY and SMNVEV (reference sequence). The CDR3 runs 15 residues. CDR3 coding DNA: TGTGCCAGCAGTTTAGAGGGACTAGCGGGACGAGAGCAGTACTTC. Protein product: CASSLEGLAGREQYF.

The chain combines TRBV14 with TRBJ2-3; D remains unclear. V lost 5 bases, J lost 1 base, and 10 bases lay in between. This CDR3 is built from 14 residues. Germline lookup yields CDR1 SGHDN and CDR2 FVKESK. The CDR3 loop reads CASSSWEGTDTQYF. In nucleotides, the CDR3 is TGTGCCAGCAGCTCTTGGGAAGGCACAGATACGCAGTATTTT.

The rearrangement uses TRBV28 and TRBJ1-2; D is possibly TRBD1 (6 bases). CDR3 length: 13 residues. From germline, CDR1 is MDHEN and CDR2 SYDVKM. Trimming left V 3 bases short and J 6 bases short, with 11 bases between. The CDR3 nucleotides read TGTGCCAGCAGTTTCGGGGGGGCAAATGGCTACACCTTC. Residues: CASSFGGANGYTF.

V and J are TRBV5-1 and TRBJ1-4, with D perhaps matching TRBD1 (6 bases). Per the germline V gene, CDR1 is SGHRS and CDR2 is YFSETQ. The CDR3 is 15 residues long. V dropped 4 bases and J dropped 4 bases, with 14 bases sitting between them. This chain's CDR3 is CASSTGHPRNEKLFF. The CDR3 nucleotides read TGCGCCAGCAGCACGGGACACCCTCGTAATGAAAAACTGTTTTTT.

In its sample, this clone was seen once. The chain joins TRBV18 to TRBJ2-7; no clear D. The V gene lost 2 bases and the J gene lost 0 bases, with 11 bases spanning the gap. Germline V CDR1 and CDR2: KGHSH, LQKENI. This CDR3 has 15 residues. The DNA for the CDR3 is TGTGCCAGCTCACCAATAGACACCAGCTCCTACGAGCAGTACTTC. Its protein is CASSPIDTSSYEQYF.